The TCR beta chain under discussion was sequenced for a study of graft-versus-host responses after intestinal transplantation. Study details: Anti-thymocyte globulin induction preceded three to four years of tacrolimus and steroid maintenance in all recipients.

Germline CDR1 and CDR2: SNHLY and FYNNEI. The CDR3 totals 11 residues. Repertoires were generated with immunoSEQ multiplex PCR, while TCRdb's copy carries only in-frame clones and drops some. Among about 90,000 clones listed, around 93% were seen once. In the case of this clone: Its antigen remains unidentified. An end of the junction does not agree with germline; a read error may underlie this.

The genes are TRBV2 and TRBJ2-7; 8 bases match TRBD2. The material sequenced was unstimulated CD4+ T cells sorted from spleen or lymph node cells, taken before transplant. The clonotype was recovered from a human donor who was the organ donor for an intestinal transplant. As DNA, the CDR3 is TGTGCCAACTCCCAAGCGGGAGTCCCCAATTTC. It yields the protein CANSQAGVPNF.